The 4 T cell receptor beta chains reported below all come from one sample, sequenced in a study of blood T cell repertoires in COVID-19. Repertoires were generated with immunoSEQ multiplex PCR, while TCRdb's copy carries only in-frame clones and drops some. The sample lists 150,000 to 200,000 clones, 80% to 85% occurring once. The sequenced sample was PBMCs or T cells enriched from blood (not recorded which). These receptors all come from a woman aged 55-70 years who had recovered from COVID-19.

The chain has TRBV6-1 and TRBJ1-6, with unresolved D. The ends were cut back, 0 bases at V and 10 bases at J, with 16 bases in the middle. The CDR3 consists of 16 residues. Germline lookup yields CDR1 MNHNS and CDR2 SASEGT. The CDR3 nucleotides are TGTGCCAGCAGTGAAGCGCTTCGGGGAGTGGGATCACCCCTCCACTTT. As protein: CASSEALRGVGSPLHF.

The CDR3 region has the DNA TGTGCAGGGGCGGGGCAAACGAGCAATCAGCCCCAGCATTTT. The encoded protein is CAGAGQTSNQPQHF. The J gene is TRBJ1-5, the V gene TRBV28, with D possibly being TRBD1 (5 bases). Germline V CDR1 and CDR2: MDHEN, SYDVKM. The CDR3 totals 14 residues. The variable domain in full, with the rest retrieved from reference TRBV28 and TRBJ1-5, is DVKVTQSSRYLVKRTGEKVFLECVQDMDHENMFWYRQDPGLGLRLIYFSYDVKMKEKGDIPEGYSVSREKKERFSLILESASTNQTSMYLCAGAGQTSNQPQHFGDGTRLSIL.

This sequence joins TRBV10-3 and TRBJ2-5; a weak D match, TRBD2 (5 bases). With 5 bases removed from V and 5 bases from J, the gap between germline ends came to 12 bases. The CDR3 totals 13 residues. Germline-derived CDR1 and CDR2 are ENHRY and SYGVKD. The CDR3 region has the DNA TGTGCCATCAGTACTAGGGCCGGGGAGACCCAGTACTTC. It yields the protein CAISTRAGETQYF.

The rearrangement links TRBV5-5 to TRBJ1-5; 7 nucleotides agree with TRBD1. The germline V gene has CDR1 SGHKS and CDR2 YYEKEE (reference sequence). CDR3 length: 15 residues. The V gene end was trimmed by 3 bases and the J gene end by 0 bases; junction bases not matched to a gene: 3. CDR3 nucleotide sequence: TGTGCCAGCAGCTCGGGACAGAATAGCAATCAGCCCCAGCATTTT. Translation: CASSSGQNSNQPQHF.